This T cell receptor (beta chain) was sequenced for a study of T-cell memory formation after mild COVID-19. cDNA libraries for TCR alpha and TCR beta, carrying sample barcodes and UMIs, came from 5'RACE with constant-segment primers. TCRdb independently ran MiXCR on the 5' RACE reads; one entry per CDR3 protein. The data show 410,000 or so distinct CDR3 sequences, around a quarter seen once. This CDR3 is built from 16 residues. Between the trimmed V and J ends, which lost 4 bases and 1 base, there was a span of 17 bases. Germline assignment: CDR1 MNHEY and CDR2 SVGEGT. The J gene is TRBJ2-7, the V gene TRBV6-2 or TRBV6-3; D might be TRBD2 (7 bases). The sequence was obtained from an adult woman who had mild COVID-19 (a few samples of this study predate the infection). Cell type and time point are not known. The specimen was PBMCs or a T cell subset sorted from them (not recorded which). DNA of the CDR3: TGTGCCAGCAGTTCTCGGGGGCGGGAGCGGTCCTACGAGCAGTACTTC. It encodes CASSSRGRERSYEQYF.